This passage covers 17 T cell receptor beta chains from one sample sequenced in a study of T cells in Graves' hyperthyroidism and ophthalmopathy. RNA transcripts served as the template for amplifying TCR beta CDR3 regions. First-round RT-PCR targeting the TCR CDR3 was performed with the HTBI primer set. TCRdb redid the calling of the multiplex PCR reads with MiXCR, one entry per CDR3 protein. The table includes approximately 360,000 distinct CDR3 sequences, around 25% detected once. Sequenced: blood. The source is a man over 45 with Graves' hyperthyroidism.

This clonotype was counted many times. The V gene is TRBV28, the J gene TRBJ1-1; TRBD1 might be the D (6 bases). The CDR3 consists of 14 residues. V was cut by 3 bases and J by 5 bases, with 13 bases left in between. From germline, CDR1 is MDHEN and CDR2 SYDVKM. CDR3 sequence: CASSFSGTPTEAFF. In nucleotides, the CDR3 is TGTGCCAGCAGTTTCTCTGGGACACCTACTGAAGCTTTCTTT.

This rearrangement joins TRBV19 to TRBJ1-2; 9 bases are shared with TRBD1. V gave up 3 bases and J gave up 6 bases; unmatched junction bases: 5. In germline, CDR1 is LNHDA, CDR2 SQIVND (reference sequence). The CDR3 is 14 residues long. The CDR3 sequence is CASSIDRGTNGYTF. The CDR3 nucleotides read TGTGCCAGTAGTATTGACAGGGGGACGAATGGCTACACCTTC.

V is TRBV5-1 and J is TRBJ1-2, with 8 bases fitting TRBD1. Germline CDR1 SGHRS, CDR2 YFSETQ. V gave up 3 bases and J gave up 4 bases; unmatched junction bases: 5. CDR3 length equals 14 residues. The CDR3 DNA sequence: TGCGCCAGCAGCTACGACAGGGGAAGCTATGGCTACACCTTC. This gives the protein CASSYDRGSYGYTF.

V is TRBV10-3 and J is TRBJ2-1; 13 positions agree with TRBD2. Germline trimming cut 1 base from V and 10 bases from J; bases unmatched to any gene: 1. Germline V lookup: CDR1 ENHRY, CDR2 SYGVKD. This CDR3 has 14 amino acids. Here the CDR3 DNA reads TGTGCCATCAGTGAGTTGGGACTAGCGGGAGAGCAGTTCTTC. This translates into CAISELGLAGEQFF.

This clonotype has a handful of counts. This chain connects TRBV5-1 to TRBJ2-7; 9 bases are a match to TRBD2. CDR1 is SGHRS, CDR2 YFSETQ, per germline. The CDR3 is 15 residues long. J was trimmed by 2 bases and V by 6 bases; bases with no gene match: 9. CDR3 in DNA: TGCGCCAGCACCCTAGTCCCTAGCGGGACCTACGAGCAGTACTTC. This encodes CASTLVPSGTYEQYF. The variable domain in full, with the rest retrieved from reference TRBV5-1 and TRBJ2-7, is KAGVTQTPRYLIKTRGQQVTLSCSPISGHRSVSWYQQTPGQGLQFLFEYFSETQRNKGNFPGRFSGRQFSNSRSEMNVSTLELGDSALYLCASTLVPSGTYEQYFGPGTRLTVT.

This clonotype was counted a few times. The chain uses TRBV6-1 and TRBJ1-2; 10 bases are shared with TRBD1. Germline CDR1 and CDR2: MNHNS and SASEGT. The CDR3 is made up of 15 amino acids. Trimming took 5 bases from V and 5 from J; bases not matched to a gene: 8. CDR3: CASSRPPGQGYGYTF. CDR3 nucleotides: TGTGCCAGCAGTCGACCTCCGGGACAGGGGTATGGCTACACCTTC.

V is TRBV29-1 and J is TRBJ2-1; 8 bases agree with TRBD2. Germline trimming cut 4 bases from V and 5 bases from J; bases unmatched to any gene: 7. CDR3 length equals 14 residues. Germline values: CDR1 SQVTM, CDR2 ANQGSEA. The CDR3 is CSVAGLARDNEQFF. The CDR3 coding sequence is TGCAGCGTTGCCGGACTAGCCAGAGACAATGAGCAGTTCTTC.

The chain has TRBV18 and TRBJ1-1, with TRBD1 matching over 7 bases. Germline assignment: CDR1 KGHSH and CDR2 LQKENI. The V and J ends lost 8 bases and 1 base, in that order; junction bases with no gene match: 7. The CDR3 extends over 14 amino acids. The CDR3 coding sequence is TGTGCCAGCCCGCCGGGACAGCAGAACACTGAAGCTTTCTTT. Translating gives CASPPGQQNTEAFF. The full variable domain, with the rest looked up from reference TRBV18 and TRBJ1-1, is NAGVMQNPRHLVRRRGQEARLRCSPMKGHSHVYWYRQLPEEGLKFMVYLQKENIIDESGMPKERFSAEFPKEGPSILRIQQVVRGDSAAYFCASPPGQQNTEAFFGQGTRLTVV.

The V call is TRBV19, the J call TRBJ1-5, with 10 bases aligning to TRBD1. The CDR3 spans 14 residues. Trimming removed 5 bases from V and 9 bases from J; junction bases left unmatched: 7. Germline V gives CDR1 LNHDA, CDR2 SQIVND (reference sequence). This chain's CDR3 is CASSAGQGQWPQHF. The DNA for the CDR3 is TGTGCCAGTAGTGCGGGACAGGGGCAGTGGCCCCAGCATTTT.

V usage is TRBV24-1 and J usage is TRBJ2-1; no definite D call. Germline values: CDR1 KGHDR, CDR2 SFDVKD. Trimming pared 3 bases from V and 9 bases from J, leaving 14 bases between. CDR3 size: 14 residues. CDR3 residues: CATSDRRRVIEQFF. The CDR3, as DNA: TGTGCCACCAGTGATCGCCGTCGAGTTATTGAGCAGTTCTTC.

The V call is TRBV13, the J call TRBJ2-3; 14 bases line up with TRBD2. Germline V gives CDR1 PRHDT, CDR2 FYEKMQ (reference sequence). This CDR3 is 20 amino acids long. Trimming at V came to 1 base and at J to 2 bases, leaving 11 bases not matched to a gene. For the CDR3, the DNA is TGTGCCAGCAGCTTAGAGCGGACTAGCGGGAGGTGGGGTGACACAGATACGCAGTATTTT. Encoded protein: CASSLERTSGRWGDTDTQYF.

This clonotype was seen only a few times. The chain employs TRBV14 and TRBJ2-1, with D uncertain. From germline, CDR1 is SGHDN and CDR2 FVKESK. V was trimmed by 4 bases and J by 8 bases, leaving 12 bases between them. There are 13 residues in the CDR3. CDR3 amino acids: CASSPQSVHEQFF. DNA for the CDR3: TGTGCCAGCAGCCCTCAGTCCGTCCATGAGCAGTTCTTC.

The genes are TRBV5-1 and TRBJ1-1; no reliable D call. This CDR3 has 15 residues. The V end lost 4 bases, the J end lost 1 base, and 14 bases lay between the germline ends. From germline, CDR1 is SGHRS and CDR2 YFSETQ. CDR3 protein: CASSPSVIGNTEAFF. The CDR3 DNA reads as TGCGCCAGCAGCCCCTCGGTGATCGGGAACACTGAAGCTTTCTTT.

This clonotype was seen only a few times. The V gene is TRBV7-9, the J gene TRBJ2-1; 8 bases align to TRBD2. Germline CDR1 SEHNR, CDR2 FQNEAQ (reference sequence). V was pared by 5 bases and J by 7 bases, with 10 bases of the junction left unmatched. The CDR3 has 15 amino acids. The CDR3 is CASSPRAGAENEQFF. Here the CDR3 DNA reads TGTGCCAGCAGCCCAAGAGCGGGAGCGGAAAATGAGCAGTTCTTC.

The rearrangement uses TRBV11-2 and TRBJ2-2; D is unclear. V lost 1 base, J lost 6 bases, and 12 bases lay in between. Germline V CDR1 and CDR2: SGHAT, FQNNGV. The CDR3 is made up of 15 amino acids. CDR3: CASSLVRRQAGELFF. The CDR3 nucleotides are TGTGCCAGCAGCTTAGTACGGCGTCAGGCCGGGGAGCTGTTTTTT.

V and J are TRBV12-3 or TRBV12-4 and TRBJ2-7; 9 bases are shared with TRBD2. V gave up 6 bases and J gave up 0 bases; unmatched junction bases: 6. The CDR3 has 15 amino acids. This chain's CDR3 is CASRPYSGSSYEQYF. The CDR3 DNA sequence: TGTGCCAGCAGGCCCTATAGCGGGAGCTCCTACGAGCAGTACTTC.

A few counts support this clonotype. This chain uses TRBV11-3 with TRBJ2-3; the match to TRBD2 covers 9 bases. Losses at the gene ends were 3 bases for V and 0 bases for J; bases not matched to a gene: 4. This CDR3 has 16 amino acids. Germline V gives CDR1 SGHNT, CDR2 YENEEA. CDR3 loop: CASSFGSGGSTDTQYF. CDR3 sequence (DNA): TGTGCCAGCAGCTTTGGTAGCGGGGGTAGCACAGATACGCAGTATTTT. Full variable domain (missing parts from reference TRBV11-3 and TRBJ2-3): EAGVVQSPRYKIIEKKQPVAFWCNPISGHNTLYWYLQNLGQGPELLIRYENEEAVDDSQLPKDRFSAERLKGVDSTLKIQPAELGDSAVYLCASSFGSGGSTDTQYFGPGTRLTVL.